The TCR beta chain under discussion was sequenced for a study of cytomegalovirus exposure and HLA in healthy donors (dated by TCRdb to about 2017). As for the study more broadly: An earlier analysis of roughly 610 of the donors reported 276 Gb of sequence data and 95 million to 130 million unique TCR beta sequences obtained from around 190 million T cells. On average, roughly 250,000 unique TCR beta nucleotide sequences were sequenced per donor among 300 to 500 genotyped donors of the cohort, with roughly 20% of those sequences being non-productive. HLA typing included class I and class II loci at four-digit resolution. Every repertoire in the discovery cohort had been generated on one and the same sequencing platform. Five DR-DQ haplotypes were treated as single units for association and clustering because of strong linkage in the cohort. Of the approximately 400 genotyped donors, around 81% fell in the genetic ancestry cluster associated with self-reported Caucasian donors. Donor age, sex, ethnicity and CMV serostatus were collected together with the repertoire data. Genome-wide SNP genotypes for about 65% of the 666 donors were used in a later genetic analysis, which treated that subset as a discovery cohort. In addition to the first cohort of several hundred subjects, a separate validation cohort of about 120 different subjects was used. A later analysis re-examined previously published TCR beta repertoires from over 500 donors and added high-resolution HLA genotyping to investigate patterns of TCR occurrence. An earlier analysis of 587 of the donors used high-throughput TCR beta sequencing to judge whether each TCR beta V gene segment behaved as functional or pseudogenic. The study aimed to test whether cataloging public T cell receptors could reveal signatures of past pathogen exposure. An early release covering more than 500 HLA-typed donors comprised roughly 300 gigabases of sequencing data and tens of millions of unique TCR sequences. The study used immunosequencing to profile the T cell repertoires of 666 subjects and linked those repertoires to cytomegalovirus serostatus. To predict cytomegalovirus infection status, the study combined high-throughput TCR immunosequencing, statistical association of individual TCRs with disease status, and machine learning. Rather than using new phenotypic data, the later analysis identified candidate immune exposures from TCR beta sequences and from how often those sequences occurred across donors. Typing coverage differed by locus: A, B, C, DRB1 and DQB1 were typed in roughly 620-640 donors, DQA1 in about 560, DPA1 in some 610, and DPB1 in 450 to 480. The full study reports these points: The sequencing pipeline was judged likely to have produced a cluster of highly shared sequence variants as a technical artifact. A total of 164 TCR beta chains were listed by the study as associated with cytomegalovirus. In a later analysis, HLA-associated TCR beta chains showed more clonal expansion and lower generation probabilities than non-associated chains that were equally common. A few of the identified cytomegalovirus-associated TCR beta chains were confirmed in vitro to be specific for cytomegalovirus antigens. Because counts were too low, more than 15 rarely observed V segments, including chromosome 9 orphons, were left out of the earlier analysis of approximately 500 of the donors. Because HLA typing was missing for some donors at each locus, association tests included only the typed subset. Specific HLA alleles were associated with 15,000 to 20,000 TCR beta sequences at a false discovery rate of 0.05 in a later analysis. In a later analysis, TCR association rates were found to vary across HLA loci, with the most associated TCRs seen for DRB1 alleles and the fewest for HLA-C alleles. V-gene and J-gene trimming of TCR beta chains was associated with a missense DCLRE1C variant in a later genetic analysis, and the association was replicated in an independent cohort. It was suggested by the authors that the approach could potentially be generalized to other disease states and immunological phenotypes. For the cohort, immune exposure information was limited to CMV serostatus. The classifier was reported to diagnose cytomegalovirus status with high specificity and sensitivity in both the original and validation cohorts. A further reported finding was that TCR beta sequences accurately predicted the HLA-A and HLA-B alleles for most subjects in the first cohort. When HLA alleles, especially DR and DQ, strongly co-occurred, attributing TCR associations to individual alleles was difficult. A later analysis reported that several top co-occurrence clusters appeared linked to parvovirus B19, influenza, CMV and Epstein-Barr virus. In an earlier analysis of fewer than 700 of the donors, most TCR beta V segments appeared in productive rearrangements about 90% or about 30% of the time, broadly matching IMGT annotations. Linkage disequilibrium might explain the correlated functional status among segregating V segments, but an unknown experimental factor could not be ruled out. A later analysis found that most CMV-associated TCR beta chains appeared HLA-restricted, with HLA associations seemingly driven largely by CMV exposure. Most TCR sequences were seen in very few donors, while some public TCRs were found in many individuals. Presence/absence analyses assumed roughly uniform sequencing depth across donors, an assumption that may not hold. Only TCR beta chains were sequenced in this cohort, and the absence of alpha or paired-chain data limited detectable features. Compared with the 666-donor mean, donors in an Asian-associated ancestry cluster had fewer N-insertions in productive TCRs, according to a later genetic analysis.

Libraries were constructed by the immunoSEQ multiplex PCR assay. For the multiplex PCR, a mixture combining 60 forward primers for TCR Vbeta segments and 13 reverse primers for TCR Jbeta segments was used. The CDR3 region of rearranged TCR beta genes was amplified from genomic DNA by a multiplex PCR assay. The Illumina HiSeq System was used to sequence the amplified TCR beta libraries as 87-base-pair reads. From the authors' description of their analysis: A later analysis counted about 82 million unique TCR beta chains across the 550 to 800 repertoires, and some 12 million of these chains were shared by at least two donors. Raw reads were error-corrected and collapsed into unique sequences with a nearest-neighbor algorithm that merged closely related sequences to remove PCR and sequencing errors. To assign V, D and J gene segments, CDR3 sequences were aligned to IMGT reference sequences. For a sequence to be retained, a match of at least six nucleotides to both a V gene segment and a J gene segment was required. A rearrangement was called productive if the CDR3 had no stop codons and remained in frame with V and J, and every other rearrangement was called non-productive. Following IMGT convention, CDR3 was defined as the stretch from the second conserved V-encoded cysteine up to the conserved J-encoded phenylalanine. In an earlier analysis of approximately 500 of the donors, sequences lacking an unambiguous match to a single V gene segment were excluded. An earlier analysis of around 600 of the donors classified V segments as functional when productive rearrangements were above 56.7% and as segregating when the standard deviation between donors was above 5%. To diagnose cytomegalovirus status from the catalog of TCR beta chain sequences, a statistical classification framework was built. In a later analysis, TCR nucleotide sequences were compared against IMGT/GENE-DB human TR gene sequences so that V and J genes could be assigned. The TCRdist pipeline was used in a later analysis to assign CDR3 sequences and most-parsimonious VDJ recombination scenarios. In a later analysis, each TCR beta chain was defined by its CDR3 amino acid sequence together with its V-gene family, and reads without a unique V-gene family were excluded. To address suspected cross-contamination and a sequencing artifact, a later analysis removed around 600 highly shared, low-generation-probability nucleotide sequences. In a later analysis, a clonal expansion index was calculated for each public chain from normalized within-repertoire ranks of inferred template counts. A later analysis computed generation probabilities with a VDJ recombination model fitted to out-of-frame rearrangements, and checked the results against IGoR. In a later analysis, hypergeometric tests were used to score TCR-TCR, TCR-HLA and TCR-CMV co-occurrence, with a repertoire-size bias correction applied to TCR pairs. To estimate false discovery rates, a later analysis permuted the HLA or CMV assignments 20 times. In a later analysis, co-occurring TCRs were grouped using DBSCAN, and TCRdist sequence similarity was added for clustering within HLA-allele-positive subsets. For co-occurrence clustering, repertoires with fewer than 30,000 or more than 120,000 public chains were excluded, along with roughly 5 repertoires with anomalous nucleotide sharing. This is the immuneACCESS table as TCRdb keeps it, with only in-frame sequences that have V and J called. A part of the clones is gone; compared with another copy, unresolved V genes explain less than half, and the rest is unexplained. V and J calls and clone size are given by that table; D and trimming were obtained from the DNA. The table for this sample lists 120,000 or so clones; 70% to 90% of them were counted only once. The ten most abundant clones make up 20% of the sample.

The cohort was made up of roughly 670 healthy bone marrow donors. All cohort members were sampled while nominally healthy, although unrecorded immune exposures were likely present. The donor was CMV seropositive and was included in the group of about 290 seropositive cohort members. Every donor gave a peripheral blood sample, and the peripheral blood mononuclear cells from that sample were used for TCR beta sequencing. The Qiagen DNeasy Blood Extraction Kit was used to extract genomic DNA from the blood cell samples. This clone occurred a few times. Its antigen is still unknown. Within one base of it there is no much larger clone, and no base qualities were kept. The sample taken for sequencing was PBMCs. The receptor comes from a man younger than 30 in good health and CMV-seropositive.

Here the CDR3 is given as CASSVSGGISLGKLFF. The nucleotides are TGTGCCAGCAGCGTTTCAGGGGGCATCTCTCTGGGAAAACTGTTTTTT. In this chain, TRBV9 is recombined with TRBJ1-4, with 8 junctional bases fitting TRBD1. Germline trimming amounts to 2 bases on V and 10 bases on J, with 13 as the count of junction bases outside the gene matches. The germline V gene sets CDR1 to SGDLS and CDR2 to YYNGEE. From cysteine to phenylalanine, the CDR3 is 16 amino acids long. The DNA shown is the 48-base CDR3, in frame from base 1.